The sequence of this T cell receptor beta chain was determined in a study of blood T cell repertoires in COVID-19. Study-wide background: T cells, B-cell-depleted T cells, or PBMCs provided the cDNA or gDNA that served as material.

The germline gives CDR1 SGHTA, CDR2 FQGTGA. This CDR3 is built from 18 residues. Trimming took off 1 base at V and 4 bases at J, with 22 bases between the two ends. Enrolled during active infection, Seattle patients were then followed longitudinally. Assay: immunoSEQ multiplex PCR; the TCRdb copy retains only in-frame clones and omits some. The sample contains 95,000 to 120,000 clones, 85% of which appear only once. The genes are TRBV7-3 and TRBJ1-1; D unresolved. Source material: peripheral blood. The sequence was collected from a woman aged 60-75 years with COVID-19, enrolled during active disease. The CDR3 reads CASSLKATTRSSGTEAFF. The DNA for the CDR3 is TGTGCCAGCAGCTTAAAGGCGACCACACGGTCCTCGGGCACTGAAGCTTTCTTT.